This T cell receptor beta chain came from a study of shared T cell receptors in the human thymus. CDR1 and CDR2 from the germline V gene are SNHLY and FYNNEI. The CDR3 runs 14 residues. Trimming stripped 2 bases from V and 3 bases from J, with 10 bases between. The protocol was immunoSEQ multiplex PCR, while the TCRdb copy is restricted to in-frame clones and leaves out a portion. Seen here are around 67,000 clones, more than 90% observed once, and the top ten hold roughly 0.03%. The TCR was taken from a human donor. This rearrangement joins TRBV2 to TRBJ1-1, with no clear D. The source material was thymocytes. The CDR3 protein is CASSESGWDTEAFF. In DNA form, the CDR3 reads TGTGCCAGCAGTGAATCGGGGTGGGACACTGAAGCTTTCTTT.